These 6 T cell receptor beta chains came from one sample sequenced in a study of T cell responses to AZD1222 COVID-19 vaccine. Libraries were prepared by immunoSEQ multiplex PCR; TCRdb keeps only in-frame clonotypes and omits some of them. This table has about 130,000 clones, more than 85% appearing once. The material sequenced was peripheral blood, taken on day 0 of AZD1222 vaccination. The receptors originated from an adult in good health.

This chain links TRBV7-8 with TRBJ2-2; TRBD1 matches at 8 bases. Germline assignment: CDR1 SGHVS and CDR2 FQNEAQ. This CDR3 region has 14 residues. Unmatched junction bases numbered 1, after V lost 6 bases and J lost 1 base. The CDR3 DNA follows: TGTGCCAGCAGGGGACAGGAGAACACCGGGGAGCTGTTTTTT. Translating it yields CASRGQENTGELFF.

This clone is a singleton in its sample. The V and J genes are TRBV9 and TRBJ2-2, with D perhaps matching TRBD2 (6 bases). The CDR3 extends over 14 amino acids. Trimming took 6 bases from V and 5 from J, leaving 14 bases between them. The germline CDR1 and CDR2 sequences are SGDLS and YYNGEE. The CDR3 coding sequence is TGTGCCAGCAAACCTCTAGCGACAACCGGGGAGCTGTTTTTT. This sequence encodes CASKPLATTGELFF.

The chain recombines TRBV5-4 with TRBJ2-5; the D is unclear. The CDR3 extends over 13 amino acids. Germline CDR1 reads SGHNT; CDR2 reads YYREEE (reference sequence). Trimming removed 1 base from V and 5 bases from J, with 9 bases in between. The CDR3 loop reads CASSLTGGETQYF. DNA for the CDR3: TGTGCCAGCAGCTTGACGGGTGGGGAGACCCAGTACTTC.

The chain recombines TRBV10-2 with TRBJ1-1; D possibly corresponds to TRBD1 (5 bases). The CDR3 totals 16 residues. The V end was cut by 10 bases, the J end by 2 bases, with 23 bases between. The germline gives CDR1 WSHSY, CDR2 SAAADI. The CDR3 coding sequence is TGCGCCACCCAAAGGAACCAGGGACCGATTAACACTGAAGCTTTCTTT. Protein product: CATQRNQGPINTEAFF.

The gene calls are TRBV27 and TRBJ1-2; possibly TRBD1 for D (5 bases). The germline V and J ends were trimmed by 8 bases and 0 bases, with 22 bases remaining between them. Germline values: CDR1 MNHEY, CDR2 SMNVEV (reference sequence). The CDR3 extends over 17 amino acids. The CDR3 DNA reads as TGTGCCAGCTGGGGGTCGAGGGGTGGTGGGGCTAACTATGGCTACACCTTC. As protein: CASWGSRGGGANYGYTF.

DNA for the CDR3: TGTGCCAGCAGCCCTGCTGACGTAAAGGGTGAGCAGTTCTTC. This sequence encodes CASSPADVKGEQFF. The rearrangement links TRBV28 to TRBJ2-1; D remains unclear. The V end was cut by 6 bases, the J end by 9 bases, with 18 bases between. The CDR3 covers 14 residues. Germline values: CDR1 MDHEN, CDR2 SYDVKM.